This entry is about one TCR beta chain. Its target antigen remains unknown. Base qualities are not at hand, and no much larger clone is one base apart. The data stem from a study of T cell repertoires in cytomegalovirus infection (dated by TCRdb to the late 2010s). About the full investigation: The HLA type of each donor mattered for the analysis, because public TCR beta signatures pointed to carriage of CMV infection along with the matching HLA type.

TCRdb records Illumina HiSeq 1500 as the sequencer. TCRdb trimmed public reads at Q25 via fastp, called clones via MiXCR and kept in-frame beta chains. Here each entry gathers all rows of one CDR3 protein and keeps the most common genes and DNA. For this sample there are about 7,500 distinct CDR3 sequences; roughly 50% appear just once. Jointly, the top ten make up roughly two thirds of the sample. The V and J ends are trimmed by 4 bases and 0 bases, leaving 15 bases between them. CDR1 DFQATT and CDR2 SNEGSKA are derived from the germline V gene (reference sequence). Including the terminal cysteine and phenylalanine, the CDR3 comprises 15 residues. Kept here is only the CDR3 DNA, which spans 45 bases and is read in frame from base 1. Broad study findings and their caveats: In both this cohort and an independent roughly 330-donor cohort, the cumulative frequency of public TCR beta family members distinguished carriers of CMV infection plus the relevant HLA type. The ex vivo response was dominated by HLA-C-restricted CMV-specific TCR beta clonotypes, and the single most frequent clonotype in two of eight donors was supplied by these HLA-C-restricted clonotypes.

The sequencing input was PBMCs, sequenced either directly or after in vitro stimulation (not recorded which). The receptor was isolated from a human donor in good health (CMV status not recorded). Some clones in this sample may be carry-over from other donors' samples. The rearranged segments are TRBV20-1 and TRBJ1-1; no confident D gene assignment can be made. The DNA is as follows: TGCAGTGCTAAGGGTCTCTCGGGGATGAACACTGAAGCTTTCTTT. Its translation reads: CSAKGLSGMNTEAFF.